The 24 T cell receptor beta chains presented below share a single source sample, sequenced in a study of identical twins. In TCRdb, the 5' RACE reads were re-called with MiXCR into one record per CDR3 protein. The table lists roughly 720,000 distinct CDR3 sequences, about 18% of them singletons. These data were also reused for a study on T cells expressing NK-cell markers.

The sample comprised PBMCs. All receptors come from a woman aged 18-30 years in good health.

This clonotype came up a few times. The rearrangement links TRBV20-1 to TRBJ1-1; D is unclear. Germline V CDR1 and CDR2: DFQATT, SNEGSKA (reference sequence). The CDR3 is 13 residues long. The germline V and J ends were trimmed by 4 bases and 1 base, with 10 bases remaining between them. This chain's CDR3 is CSAIDRGNTEAFF. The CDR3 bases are TGCAGTGCTATCGACCGTGGGAACACTGAAGCTTTCTTT.

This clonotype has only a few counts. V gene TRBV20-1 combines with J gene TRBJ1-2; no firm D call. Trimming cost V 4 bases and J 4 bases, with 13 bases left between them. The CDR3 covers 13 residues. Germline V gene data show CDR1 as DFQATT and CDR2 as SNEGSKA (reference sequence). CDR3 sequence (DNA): TGCAGTGCTACCCGCGCTCTCGGCTATGGCTACACCTTC. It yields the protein CSATRALGYGYTF.

Written as DNA, the CDR3 is TGTGCCAGCAGCCAAGGGGGGGACAACTTGGTAGATACGCAGTATTTT. It encodes CASSQGGDNLVDTQYF. The chain uses TRBV3-1 and TRBJ2-3, with D perhaps being TRBD1 or TRBD2 (6 bases each). The CDR3 is 16 amino acids. In germline, CDR1 is LGHDT, CDR2 YNNKEL (reference sequence). V was shortened by 1 base and J by 5 bases, with 16 bases between the two germline ends.

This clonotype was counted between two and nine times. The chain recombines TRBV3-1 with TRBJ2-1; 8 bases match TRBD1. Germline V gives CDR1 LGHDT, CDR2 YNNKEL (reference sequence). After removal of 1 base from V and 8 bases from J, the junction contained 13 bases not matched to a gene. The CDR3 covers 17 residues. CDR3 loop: CASSQAGKAGGVYEQFF. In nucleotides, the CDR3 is TGTGCCAGCAGCCAAGCTGGTAAGGCAGGGGGCGTTTATGAGCAGTTCTTC.

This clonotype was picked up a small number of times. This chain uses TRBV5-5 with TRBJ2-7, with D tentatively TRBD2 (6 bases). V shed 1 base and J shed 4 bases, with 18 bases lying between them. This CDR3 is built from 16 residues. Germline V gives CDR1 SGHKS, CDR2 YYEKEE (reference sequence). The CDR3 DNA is TGTGCCAGCAGCTTGTCACTAGCTTCGTCTTTGTACGAGCAGTACTTC. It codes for CASSLSLASSLYEQYF.

CDR3 DNA: TGTGCCACCAGTGATGTAAGGGGGCGATTTGGGGCCAACGTCCTGACTTTC. Translation gives CATSDVRGRFGANVLTF. The chain employs TRBV24-1 and TRBJ2-6; 7 nucleotides line up with TRBD1. The V gene end was trimmed by 3 bases and the J gene end by 3 bases; junction bases not matched to a gene: 7. The CDR3 has 17 amino acids. Per germline, CDR1 KGHDR and CDR2 SFDVKD.

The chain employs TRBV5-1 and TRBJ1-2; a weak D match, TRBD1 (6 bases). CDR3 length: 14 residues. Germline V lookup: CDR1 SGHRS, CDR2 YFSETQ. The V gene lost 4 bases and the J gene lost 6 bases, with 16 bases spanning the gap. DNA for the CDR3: TGCGCCAGCAGCCTGCCCGGGGGCGCGGATGGCTACACCTTC. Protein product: CASSLPGGADGYTF.

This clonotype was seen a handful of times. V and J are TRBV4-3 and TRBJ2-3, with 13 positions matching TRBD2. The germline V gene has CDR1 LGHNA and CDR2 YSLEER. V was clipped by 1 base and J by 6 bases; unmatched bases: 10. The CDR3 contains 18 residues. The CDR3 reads CASSQARTSGSKLDTQYF. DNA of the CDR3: TGCGCCAGCAGCCAAGCACGGACTAGCGGGAGTAAGCTGGATACGCAGTATTTT.

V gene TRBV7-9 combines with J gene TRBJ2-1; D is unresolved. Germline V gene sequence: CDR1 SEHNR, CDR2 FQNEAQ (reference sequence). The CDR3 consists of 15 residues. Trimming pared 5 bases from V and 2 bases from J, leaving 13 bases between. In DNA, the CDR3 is TGTGCCAGCAGCCGCGCTGGATCTACCTACAATGAGCAGTTCTTC. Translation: CASSRAGSTYNEQFF.

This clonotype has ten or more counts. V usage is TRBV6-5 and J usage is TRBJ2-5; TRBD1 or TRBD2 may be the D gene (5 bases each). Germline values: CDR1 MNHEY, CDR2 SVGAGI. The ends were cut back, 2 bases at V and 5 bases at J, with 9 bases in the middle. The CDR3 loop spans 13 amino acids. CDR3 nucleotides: TGTGCCAGCAGTTACGGGGGACGGGAGACCCAGTACTTC. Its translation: CASSYGGRETQYF.

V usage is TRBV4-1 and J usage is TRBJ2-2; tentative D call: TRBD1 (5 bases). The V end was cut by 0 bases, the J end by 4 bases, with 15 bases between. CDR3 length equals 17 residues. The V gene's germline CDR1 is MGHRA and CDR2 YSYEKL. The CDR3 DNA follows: TGCGCCAGCAGCCAAGACCAGGGAAGGGGTGGCACCGGGGAGCTGTTTTTT. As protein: CASSQDQGRGGTGELFF.

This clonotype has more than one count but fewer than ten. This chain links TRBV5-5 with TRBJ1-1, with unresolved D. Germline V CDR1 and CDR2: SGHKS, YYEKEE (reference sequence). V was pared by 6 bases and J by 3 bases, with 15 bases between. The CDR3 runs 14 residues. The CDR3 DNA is TGTGCCAGCACCCATATCCCCGAGGACACTGAAGCTTTCTTT. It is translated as CASTHIPEDTEAFF. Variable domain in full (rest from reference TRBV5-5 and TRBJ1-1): DAGVTQSPTHLIKTRGQQVTLRCSPISGHKSVSWYQQVLGQGPQFIFQYYEKEERGRGNFPDRFSARQFPNYSSELNVNALLLGDSALYLCASTHIPEDTEAFFGQGTRLTVV.

CDR3 residues: CASSEYHPSGRDEQFF. DNA for the CDR3: TGTGCCAGCAGTGAATATCACCCTAGCGGGAGAGATGAGCAGTTCTTC. The chain carries TRBV25-1 and TRBJ2-1; TRBD2 matches at 10 bases. CDR3 length: 16 residues. Per the germline V gene, CDR1 is MGHDK and CDR2 is SYGVNS. Trimming at V came to 0 bases and at J to 8 bases, leaving 7 bases not matched to a gene.

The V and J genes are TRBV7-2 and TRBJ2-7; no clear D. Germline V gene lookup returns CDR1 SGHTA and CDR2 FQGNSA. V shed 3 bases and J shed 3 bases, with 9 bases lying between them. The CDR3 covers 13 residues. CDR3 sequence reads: CASSFIMGYEQYF. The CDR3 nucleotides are TGTGCCAGCAGCTTTATTATGGGCTACGAGCAGTACTTC.

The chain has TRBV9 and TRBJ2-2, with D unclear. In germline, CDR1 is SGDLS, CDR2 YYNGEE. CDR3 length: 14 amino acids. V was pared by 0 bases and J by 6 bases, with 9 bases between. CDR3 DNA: TGTGCCAGCAGCGTAGCTCGGAGACCCGGGGAGCTGTTTTTT. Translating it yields CASSVARRPGELFF.

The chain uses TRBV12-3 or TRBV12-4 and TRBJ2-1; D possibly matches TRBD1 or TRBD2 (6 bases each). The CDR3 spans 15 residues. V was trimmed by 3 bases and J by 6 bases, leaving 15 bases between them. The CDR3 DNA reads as TGTGCCAGCAGTTTTGTGGGGGGCCCTTTCAATGAGCAGTTCTTC. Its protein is CASSFVGGPFNEQFF.

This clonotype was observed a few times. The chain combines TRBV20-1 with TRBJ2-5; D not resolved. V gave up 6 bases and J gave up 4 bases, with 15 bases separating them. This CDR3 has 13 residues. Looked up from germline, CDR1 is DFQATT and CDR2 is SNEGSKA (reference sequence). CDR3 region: CSALSSDTETQYF. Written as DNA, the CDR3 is TGCAGTGCCCTCTCCTCAGATACAGAGACCCAGTACTTC.

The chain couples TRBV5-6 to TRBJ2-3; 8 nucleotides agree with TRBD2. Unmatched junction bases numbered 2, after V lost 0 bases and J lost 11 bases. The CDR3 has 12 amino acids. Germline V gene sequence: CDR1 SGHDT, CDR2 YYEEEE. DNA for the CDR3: TGTGCCAGCAGCTTGGCCGCGGGGGGGCAGTATTTT. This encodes CASSLAAGGQYF.

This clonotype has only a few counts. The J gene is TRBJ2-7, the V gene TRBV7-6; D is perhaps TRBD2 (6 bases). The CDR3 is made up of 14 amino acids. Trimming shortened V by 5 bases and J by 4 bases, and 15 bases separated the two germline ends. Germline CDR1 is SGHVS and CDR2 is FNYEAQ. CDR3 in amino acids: CASSQGLLPYEQYF. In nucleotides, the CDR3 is TGTGCCAGCAGCCAGGGACTCCTCCCGTACGAGCAGTACTTC.

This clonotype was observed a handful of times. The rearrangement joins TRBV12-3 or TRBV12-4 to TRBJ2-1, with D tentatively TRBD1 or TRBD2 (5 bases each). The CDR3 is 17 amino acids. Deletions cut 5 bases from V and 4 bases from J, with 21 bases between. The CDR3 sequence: CASSHIGTGPKYNEQFF. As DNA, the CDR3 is TGTGCCAGCAGTCACATAGGGACGGGGCCAAAATACAATGAGCAGTTCTTC.

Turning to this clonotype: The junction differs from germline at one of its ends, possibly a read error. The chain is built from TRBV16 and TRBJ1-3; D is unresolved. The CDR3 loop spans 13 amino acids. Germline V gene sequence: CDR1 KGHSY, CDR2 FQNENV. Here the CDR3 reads CASSQYSGNTTYF. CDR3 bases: TGTGCCAGCAGCCAATATTCCGGAAACACCACATATTTT.

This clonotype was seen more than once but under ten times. Here the CDR3 DNA reads TGCGCCAGCACATCAGGGGTTGGCGAGCAGTACTTC. Protein: CASTSGVGEQYF. The J gene is TRBJ2-7, the V gene TRBV10-2; perhaps TRBD1 as D (6 bases). V dropped 7 bases and J dropped 6 bases, with 13 bases sitting between them. This CDR3 has 12 residues. Germline loops: CDR1 WSHSY, CDR2 SAAADI.

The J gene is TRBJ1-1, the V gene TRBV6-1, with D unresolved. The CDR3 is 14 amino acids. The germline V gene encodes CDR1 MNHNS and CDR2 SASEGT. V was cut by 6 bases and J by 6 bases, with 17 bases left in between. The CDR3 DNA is TGTGCCAGCAGCTCGATTCCAGCTAACGCTGAAGCTTTCTTT. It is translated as CASSSIPANAEAFF.

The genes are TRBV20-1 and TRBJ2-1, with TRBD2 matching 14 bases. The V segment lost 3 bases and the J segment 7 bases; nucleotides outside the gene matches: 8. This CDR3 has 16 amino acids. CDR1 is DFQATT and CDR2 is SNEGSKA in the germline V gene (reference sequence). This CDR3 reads CSASRRGTSGSNEQFF. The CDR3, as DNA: TGCAGTGCTAGCCGGCGGGGGACTAGCGGGAGTAATGAGCAGTTCTTC.